Many counts were recorded for the clone carrying this TCR beta chain. The target antigen is unknown. This sample was taken from a study of blood T cells in healthy people across ages. Study results and limitations: Comparison with aged donors showed that long-lived donors had more naive CD4+ cells and higher diversity.

Through a sample-barcoded 5' primer and a J-beta primer mix, a second PCR was run for about 7 to 12 cycles. With 12 random nucleotides, a template-switch adaptor tagged each individual cDNA molecule. TCRdb called the 5' RACE reads again in MiXCR, with one record for every CDR3 protein. The sample gives fewer than 800,000 distinct CDR3 sequences, around 32% of which show up once; 15% to 19% is in the top ten. Per the germline V gene, CDR1 is DFQATT and CDR2 is SNEGSKA (reference sequence). Trimming removed 3 bases at V and 4 bases at J, with 8 bases between. The CDR3 has 12 amino acids. The chain combines TRBV20-1 with TRBJ2-3; D is possibly TRBD2 (6 bases). This TCR came from an elderly woman in good health. Material: blood. The CDR3 region is CSASASADTQYF. In nucleotides, the CDR3 is TGCAGTGCTAGTGCTAGCGCAGATACGCAGTATTTT.